Listed below are T cell receptor beta chains from one sample, sequenced in a study of shared clonotypes between healthy human individuals. TCRdb's table, derived via immunoSEQ multiplex PCR, lists solely in-frame clones and lacks some. The data contain just over 2,000,000 clones, about 95% of them singletons. Sequencing was carried out using naive CD8+ T cells sorted from blood. These receptors were collected from a man between 18 and 29 years old in good health. Each CDR3 is given with its conserved first and last residue.

J gene: TRBJ2-7; V gene: TRBV11-2; CDR3 protein: CASSPPGRTYEQYF
J gene: TRBJ2-1; V gene: TRBV7-2; CDR3 protein: CASSFGVAGGYTEQFF
J gene: TRBJ2-7; V gene: TRBV5-4; CDR3 protein: CASSLDPAYSYEQYF
J gene: TRBJ2-3; V gene: TRBV9; CDR3 protein: CASSVGPSTDTQYF
J gene: TRBJ2-3; V gene: TRBV7-9; CDR3 protein: CASSFTSDDTQYF
J gene: TRBJ2-1; V gene: TRBV5-6; CDR3 protein: CASSSMTSGMDEQFF
J gene: TRBJ2-7; V gene: TRBV7-2; CDR3 protein: CASSPAGDSRSYEQYF
J gene: TRBJ2-4; V gene: TRBV4-1; CDR3 protein: CASSLLAGPSLAKNIQYF
J gene: TRBJ2-7; V gene: TRBV28; CDR3 protein: CASTQDRQSSYEQYF
J gene: TRBJ1-1; V gene: TRBV19; CDR3 protein: CASTPTGVPTEAFF
J gene: TRBJ2-5; V gene: TRBV5-1; CDR3 protein: CASSVSGYQETQYF
J gene: TRBJ2-2; V gene: TRBV10-3; CDR3 protein: CAISPGLAGETGELFF
J gene: TRBJ2-2; V gene: TRBV15; CDR3 protein: CATSSLGGTGELFF
J gene: TRBJ2-2; V gene: TRBV5-1; CDR3 protein: CASSLLAGTGELFF
J gene: TRBJ2-2; V gene: TRBV25-1; CDR3 protein: CASSNTGELFF
J gene: TRBJ1-2; V gene: TRBV11-2; CDR3 protein: CASSLGTGNGYTF
J gene: TRBJ2-3; V gene: TRBV28; CDR3 protein: CASRTFNGTSGPSTDTQYF